The clone carrying this TCR beta chain occurred a few times. The antigen is undetermined. Sorted T cells were CFSE-labeled and cultured roughly five days with allogeneic regulatory or mature dendritic cells at 1:10. FACS sorted CD4+ or CD8+ T cells into CD45RA+ naive and CD45RO+ memory. This sample stems from a study of regulatory dendritic cells for organ transplantation. Study-level information: Regulatory dendritic cells came from monocytes given vitamin D3 and IL-10.

Study-wide results and caveats: Between individuals, the alloreactive memory CD8+ T cell pool differed considerably. Among resting subsets, memory CD8+ cells contained the most alloreactive clonotypes.

V lost 4 bases and J lost 8; bases outside the gene matches: 5. The germline V gene encodes CDR1 SGHNT and CDR2 YYREEE (reference sequence). This CDR3 is built from 12 residues. The method was immunoSEQ multiplex PCR; TCRdb's version includes in-frame clones alone and lacks a portion of them. The sample yields about 12,000 clones, 62% seen once. V usage is TRBV5-4 and J usage is TRBJ1-1; 7 bases line up with TRBD1. The sequenced sample consisted of naive CD8+ T cells from blood cultured with dendritic cells. Sample subset: CD45RA+ naive T cells. The TCR was taken from a human donor in good health. CDR3 in amino acids: CASSRGQSEAFF. The CDR3 region has the DNA TGTGCCAGCAGCCGGGGACAGAGCGAAGCTTTCTTT. The variable domain in full, completed from reference TRBV5-4 and TRBJ1-1, reads ETGVTQSPTHLIKTRGQQVTLRCSSQSGHNTVSWYQQALGQGPQFIFQYYREEENGRGNFPPRFSGLQFPNYSSELNVNALELDDSALYLCASSRGQSEAFFGQGTRLTVV.